The 20 T cell receptor beta chains reported below all come from one sample, sequenced in a study of beta chain features in type 1 diabetes. Every isolated RNA sample was fully reverse transcribed, so sequencing captured expressed TCRB transcripts. The table came from immunoSEQ multiplex PCR; TCRdb's copy has only in-frame clones and leaves some out. The sample contains 900,000 or so clones, 15% to 20% of which appear only once. The specimen was naive CD4+ T cells from blood. The receptors shown here come from a woman under 30 in good health.

The chain is built from TRBV5-1 and TRBJ2-1; TRBD2 matches 8 bases. Germline-derived CDR1 and CDR2 are SGHRS and YFSETQ. After removal of 4 bases from V and 10 bases from J, the junction contained 1 base not matched to a gene. The CDR3 contains 11 residues. The CDR3 DNA is TGCGCCAGCAGCCCGGGAGGGGAGCAGTTCTTC. Protein product: CASSPGGEQFF. The variable domain in full, with the rest retrieved from reference TRBV5-1 and TRBJ2-1, is KAGVTQTPRYLIKTRGQQVTLSCSPISGHRSVSWYQQTPGQGLQFLFEYFSETQRNKGNFPGRFSGRQFSNSRSEMNVSTLELGDSALYLCASSPGGEQFFGPGTRLTVL.

The chain is built from TRBV19 and TRBJ2-7; 7 nucleotides line up with TRBD1. The CDR3 has 14 residues. Losses at the gene ends were 4 bases for V and 0 bases for J; bases not matched to a gene: 3. Germline V gene sequence: CDR1 LNHDA, CDR2 SQIVND (reference sequence). The CDR3 DNA is TGTGCCAGTAGTAACAGGGGACGCTCCTACGAGCAGTACTTC. Its translation is CASSNRGRSYEQYF.

The chain joins TRBV28 to TRBJ2-7; D gene unclear. The CDR3 extends over 14 amino acids. V dropped 1 base and J dropped 1 base, with 8 bases sitting between them. Germline V gene data show CDR1 as MDHEN and CDR2 as SYDVKM. The CDR3 coding sequence is TGTGCCAGCAGTTTATCGGCCTCATCCTACGAGCAGTACTTC. This encodes CASSLSASSYEQYF.

This chain connects TRBV7-6 to TRBJ2-1; 7 positions match TRBD2. The V and J ends lost 6 bases and 8 bases, in that order; junction bases with no gene match: 13. The germline gives CDR1 SGHVS, CDR2 FNYEAQ. The CDR3 spans 15 residues. The CDR3 nucleotides read TGTGCCAGCAGGCTTCCGAGCGGGGATAGAGATGAGCAGTTCTTC. This sequence encodes CASRLPSGDRDEQFF.

This chain uses TRBV25-1 with TRBJ2-5; D call uncertain. V was pared by 6 bases and J by 4 bases, with 6 bases between. Per germline, CDR1 MGHDK and CDR2 SYGVNS. This CDR3 region has 11 residues. CDR3 nucleotides: TGTGCCAGCAGAGGGATAGAGACCCAGTACTTC. This encodes CASRGIETQYF.

This chain connects TRBV2 to TRBJ1-3, with a possible D match to TRBD1 (5 bases). The CDR3 totals 13 residues. Germline CDR1 SNHLY, CDR2 FYNNEI. The V and J ends lost 6 bases and 0 bases respectively, with 6 bases between them. The CDR3: CASRTDSGNTIYF. CDR3 DNA: TGTGCCAGCAGGACAGACTCTGGAAACACCATATATTTT.

This clone was detected a few times. The CDR3: CASSLAGGGDEQFF. Written as DNA, the CDR3 is TGTGCCAGCAGCTTAGCGGGAGGAGGGGATGAGCAGTTCTTC. V and J are TRBV7-2 and TRBJ2-1; possible D gene TRBD2, 6 bases. The germline CDR1 and CDR2 sequences are SGHTA and FQGNSA. Trimming cost V 0 bases and J 8 bases, with 11 bases left between them. The CDR3 has 14 amino acids. The complete variable domain, with remaining parts taken from reference TRBV7-2 and TRBJ2-1, reads GAGVSQSPSNKVTEKGKDVELRCDPISGHTALYWYRQSLGQGLEFLIYFQGNSAPDKSGLPSDRFSAERTGGSVSTLTIQRTQQEDSAVYLCASSLAGGGDEQFFGPGTRLTVL.

V and J are TRBV6-5 and TRBJ2-1; 9 nucleotides align to TRBD2. The CDR3 is 12 amino acids. The germline CDR1 and CDR2 sequences are MNHEY and SVGAGI. With 7 bases clipped from V and 6 bases from J, the junction kept 1 base outside the gene matches. DNA of the CDR3: TGTGCCAGCACGACTAGCGGCAATGAGCAGTTCTTC. It is translated as CASTTSGNEQFF.

This clone was seen only a few times. The V call is TRBV18, the J call TRBJ2-5; possibly TRBD1 for D (6 bases). V lost 3 bases and J 4 bases, leaving 12 bases between the germline ends. Germline V lookup: CDR1 KGHSH, CDR2 LQKENI. This CDR3 contains 14 residues. CDR3 bases: TGTGCCAGCTCACCCCCAGGGGTTACAGAGACCCAGTACTTC. It specifies CASSPPGVTETQYF.

There are a few counts of this clone. V is TRBV5-1 and J is TRBJ2-5; possible D gene TRBD1, 6 bases. The germline gives CDR1 SGHRS, CDR2 YFSETQ. V dropped 0 bases and J dropped 4 bases, with 7 bases sitting between them. This CDR3 has 13 amino acids. CDR3 region: CASSLDRAETQYF. In nucleotides, the CDR3 is TGCGCCAGCAGCTTGGACAGGGCAGAGACCCAGTACTTC.

The sample holds a few counts of this clone. One end of the junction is discordant with germline, which a read error may explain. This chain's CDR3 is CASSRGDVSDF. Here the CDR3 DNA reads TGTGCCAGCTCACGAGGGGACGTCTCCGACTTC. The chain links TRBV18 to TRBJ2-7, with D possibly being TRBD1 or TRBD2 (5 bases each). CDR1 and CDR2 (germline): KGHSH, LQKENI. The CDR3 sequence is 11 residues long.

The chain has TRBV7-9 and TRBJ2-7; 7 nucleotides line up with TRBD2. The CDR3 is 15 residues long. The germline V gene has CDR1 SEHNR and CDR2 FQNEAQ (reference sequence). J lost 7 bases, V lost 5 bases, and 14 bases had no gene match. CDR3 DNA sequence: TGTGCCAGCAGCCCGCGGACTAGTTTTGGTTGGGAGCAGTACTTC. The encoded protein is CASSPRTSFGWEQYF.

The sample holds a few counts of this clone. The chain carries TRBV28 and TRBJ2-7, with 11 bases lining up with TRBD2. J was trimmed by 6 bases and V by 8 bases; bases with no gene match: 3. The CDR3 contains 12 residues. Germline CDR1 is MDHEN and CDR2 is SYDVKM. CDR3 residues: CASGTSGSEQYF. The CDR3 DNA sequence: TGTGCCAGCGGGACTAGCGGAAGCGAGCAGTACTTC.

DNA for the CDR3: TGTGCCAGCAGCATGGGGGTGAGGAATGGCTACACCTTC. This sequence encodes CASSMGVRNGYTF. The chain has TRBV28 and TRBJ1-2; the D gene is possibly TRBD1 (5 bases). Germline assignment: CDR1 MDHEN and CDR2 SYDVKM. Trimming took off 6 bases at V and 6 bases at J, with 14 bases between the two ends. The CDR3 is 13 amino acids.

The chain joins TRBV5-1 to TRBJ2-5, with D perhaps TRBD2 (6 bases). The CDR3 is made up of 14 amino acids. Germline V gives CDR1 SGHRS, CDR2 YFSETQ. V lost 5 bases, J lost 7 bases, and 18 bases lay in between. CDR3 loop: CASSYSPSEGTQYF. The CDR3, as DNA: TGCGCCAGCAGTTACAGTCCTAGCGAAGGGACCCAGTACTTC.

V and J are TRBV28 and TRBJ2-1; the match to TRBD2 covers 8 bases. J was trimmed by 8 bases and V by 11 bases; bases with no gene match: 11. CDR1 MDHEN and CDR2 SYDVKM come from the germline V gene. The CDR3 sequence is 13 residues long. The CDR3 DNA follows: TGTGCCGGGTCGGGAGGGAGGTATGATGAGCAGTTCTTC. Translation: CAGSGGRYDEQFF.

This clone was seen a few times. The chain links TRBV2 to TRBJ2-5; 10 bases agree with TRBD1. The length of the CDR3 is 15 residues. After removal of 1 base from V and 5 bases from J, the junction contained 4 bases not matched to a gene. The germline CDR1 and CDR2 sequences are SNHLY and FYNNEI. CDR3 loop: CASSEGQGAWETQYF. CDR3 DNA: TGTGCCAGCAGTGAAGGACAGGGGGCTTGGGAGACCCAGTACTTC.

This clone has a handful of counts. CDR3 DNA: TGTGCCAGCAGTTTCGGGACTAGCGCCTACGAGCAGTACTTC. This translates into CASSFGTSAYEQYF. V and J are TRBV27 and TRBJ2-7; TRBD2 matches at 10 bases. The V gene end was trimmed by 3 bases and the J gene end by 2 bases; junction bases not matched to a gene: 1. Germline-derived CDR1 and CDR2 are MNHEY and SMNVEV (reference sequence). This CDR3 has 14 residues.

This clone came up a few times. This chain links TRBV11-2 with TRBJ2-4; 7 bases are a match to TRBD1. Germline V gives CDR1 SGHAT, CDR2 FQNNGV. V shed 6 bases, J shed 0 bases, and the junction held 11 bases outside the gene matches. This CDR3 comprises 17 residues. The CDR3 DNA reads TGTGCCAGCAGGGCTATAGGGACAGTCCTAGCCAAAAACATTCAGTACTTC. Encoded protein: CASRAIGTVLAKNIQYF. The full variable domain, with the rest looked up from reference TRBV11-2 and TRBJ2-4, is EAGVAQSPRYKIIEKRQSVAFWCNPISGHATLYWYQQILGQGPKLLIQFQNNGVVDDSQLPKDRFSAERLKGVDSTLKIQPAKLEDSAVYLCASRAIGTVLAKNIQYFGAGTRLSVL.

The gene calls are TRBV4-1 and TRBJ1-4; D is unclear. Germline V lookup: CDR1 MGHRA, CDR2 YSYEKL. Trimming left V 0 bases short and J 7 bases short, with 12 bases between. The length of the CDR3 is 15 residues. The CDR3 loop reads CASSQDLGEGEKLFF. The CDR3 DNA reads TGCGCCAGCAGCCAAGATTTGGGCGAAGGTGAAAAACTGTTTTTT.